This T cell receptor beta chain was recorded in a study of radiation and T cells in renal cell carcinoma. Whole-study findings and limits: From baseline, blood top tumor clonotypes peaked at 2 weeks post-radiation. Baseline intratumoral clonotype presence is unknown without pretreatment biopsies.

Time point of the sample: blood 4 weeks post-SBRT, at nephrectomy. The treatment is: 15 Gy SBRT to primary tumor, nephrectomy 4 weeks later. Radiation-treated patients gave blood at baseline, week 2 and week 4. Repertoires were generated with immunoSEQ multiplex PCR, while TCRdb's copy carries only in-frame clones and drops some. The sample has about 77,000 clones; approximately 82% are singletons. In the case of this clone: The target antigen is unknown. Germline and junction disagree at one end, which may indicate a read error.

Germline-derived CDR1 and CDR2 are SSHAT and FNYEAQ (reference sequence). The CDR3 length is 17 residues. This TCR derives from a woman aged 60-75 years with renal cell carcinoma. The rearrangement links TRBV7-7 to TRBJ2-2, with D possibly being TRBD2 (5 bases). Here the sequenced sample was blood, taken from a patient whose treatment included radiotherapy and nephrectomy. In nucleotides, the CDR3 is TGTGCTAGCAGCTTAACCCCAGGACTCTCGAACACCGGGGAGCTGTTTTTT. This encodes CASSLTPGLSNTGELFF.